Presented here are 26 T cell receptor beta chains from one specimen sequenced in a study of T cell repertoires and HLA-DP antigens. The data were produced by immunoSEQ multiplex PCR, yet TCRdb's version contains in-frame clones alone and is incomplete. The data hold 75,000 to 90,000 clones, with about nine tenths observed a single time. These receptors' antigens are unknown. The sequenced material came from CD4+ T cells from PBMCs. The source of these receptors is a middle-aged man in good health and CMV-seronegative.

This clone came up a few times. V usage is TRBV5-1 and J usage is TRBJ1-2; no clear D. This CDR3 contains 12 residues. V was shortened by 2 bases and J by 7 bases, with 9 bases between the two germline ends. Germline V gene data show CDR1 as SGHRS and CDR2 as YFSETQ. The CDR3 reads CASSLSGLGYTF. The CDR3 nucleotides are TGCGCCAGCAGCTTATCTGGGCTTGGCTACACCTTC.

The chain combines TRBV28 with TRBJ2-7, with 12 bases that match TRBD1. V gave up 5 bases and J gave up 5 bases; unmatched junction bases: 7. Germline CDR1 and CDR2: MDHEN and SYDVKM. This CDR3 has 15 amino acids. The CDR3 region has the DNA TGTGCCAGCAGTGAGGGAGGGACAGGGGGCCACGAGCAGTACTTC. Encoded protein: CASSEGGTGGHEQYF.

The J gene is TRBJ2-7, the V gene TRBV5-1, with 7 bases aligning to TRBD1. The CDR3 totals 14 residues. CDR1 is SGHRS and CDR2 is YFSETQ in the germline V gene. V shed 0 bases, J shed 2 bases, and the junction held 2 bases outside the gene matches. The CDR3 spells CASSLAQGAYEQYF. The CDR3, as DNA: TGCGCCAGCAGCTTGGCCCAGGGGGCCTACGAGCAGTACTTC.

The genes are TRBV18 and TRBJ1-2; a weak D match, TRBD1 (5 bases). The CDR3 spans 16 residues. Trimming stripped 0 bases from V and 4 bases from J, with 15 bases between. Germline CDR1 reads KGHSH; CDR2 reads LQKENI. The chain's CDR3 is CASSPPGQPGGYGYTF. CDR3 coding DNA: TGTGCCAGCTCACCACCGGGGCAACCGGGAGGCTATGGCTACACCTTC. The full variable domain, its missing parts supplied by reference TRBV18 and TRBJ1-2, is NAGVMQNPRHLVRRRGQEARLRCSPMKGHSHVYWYRQLPEEGLKFMVYLQKENIIDESGMPKERFSAEFPKEGPSILRIQQVVRGDSAAYFCASSPPGQPGGYGYTFGSGTRLTVV.

The chain combines TRBV9 with TRBJ2-2; possibly TRBD2 for D (5 bases). CDR3 length: 14 amino acids. Per the germline V gene, CDR1 is SGDLS and CDR2 is YYNGEE. V was cut by 2 bases and J by 4 bases, with 9 bases left in between. DNA of the CDR3: TGTGCCAGCAGCGTGAAGGGAGTCACCGGGGAGCTGTTTTTT. Translation: CASSVKGVTGELFF.

The chain employs TRBV6-5 and TRBJ2-5, with a weak D call TRBD2 (6 bases). The CDR3 has 14 amino acids. The V gene's germline CDR1 is MNHEY and CDR2 SVGAGI. Trimming left V 8 bases short and J 1 base short, with 14 bases between. CDR3 loop: CASSARGTQETQYF. DNA for the CDR3: TGTGCCAGCTCCGCTCGGGGGACCCAAGAGACCCAGTACTTC.

This chain uses TRBV7-2 with TRBJ1-1, with TRBD1 as a possible D gene (5 bases). Germline V gene lookup returns CDR1 SGHTA and CDR2 FQGNSA. There are 13 residues in the CDR3. Deletions cut 7 bases from V and 7 bases from J, with 16 bases between. The CDR3 region is CASILGAGGEAFF. CDR3 DNA sequence: TGTGCCAGCATCCTAGGGGCAGGCGGTGAAGCTTTCTTT. The whole variable domain, remainder taken from reference TRBV7-2 and TRBJ1-1, is GAGVSQSPSNKVTEKGKDVELRCDPISGHTALYWYRQSLGQGLEFLIYFQGNSAPDKSGLPSDRFSAERTGGSVSTLTIQRTQQEDSAVYLCASILGAGGEAFFGQGTRLTVV.

In this sample, this clone turned up once. The genes are TRBV7-9 and TRBJ1-1; the match to TRBD1 covers 9 bases. Germline trimming cut 6 bases from V and 1 base from J; bases unmatched to any gene: 6. The CDR3 has 15 residues. The germline gives CDR1 SEHNR, CDR2 FQNEAQ (reference sequence). CDR3 residues: CASRVGTGTNTEAFF. CDR3 in DNA: TGTGCCAGCAGGGTTGGGACAGGGACGAACACTGAAGCTTTCTTT.

The genes are TRBV6-5 and TRBJ2-7; D not resolved. The V gene lost 6 bases and the J gene lost 1 base, with 10 bases spanning the gap. The CDR3 has 13 residues. Germline assignment: CDR1 MNHEY and CDR2 SVGAGI. CDR3 in DNA: TGTGCCAGCAGCAACGGCAGGTCCTACGAGCAGTACTTC. Translating it yields CASSNGRSYEQYF.

V and J are TRBV2 and TRBJ2-7, with D perhaps matching TRBD2 (6 bases). V was shortened by 5 bases and J by 7 bases, with 15 bases between the two germline ends. The CDR3 has 13 residues. CDR1 is SNHLY and CDR2 is FYNNEI in the germline V gene. The CDR3 nucleotides read TGTGCCAGCAGTCTAGGGTGGAGGGGTGAGCAGTACTTC. It is translated as CASSLGWRGEQYF. The entire variable domain, with the rest obtained from reference TRBV2 and TRBJ2-7, is as follows: EPEVTQTPSHQVTQMGQEVILRCVPISNHLYFYWYRQILGQKVEFLVSFYNNEISEKSEIFDDQFSVERPDGSNFTLKIRSTKLEDSAMYFCASSLGWRGEQYFGPGTRLTVT.

The CDR3 DNA reads TGCAGCGTTGGGGGCAGCAACACCGGGGAGCTGTTTTTT. Its protein is CSVGGSNTGELFF. V and J are TRBV29-1 and TRBJ2-2; D is possibly TRBD1 (5 bases). Germline assignment: CDR1 SQVTM and CDR2 ANQGSEA. V lost 4 bases and J 2 bases, leaving 8 bases between the germline ends. CDR3 size: 13 residues.

The gene calls are TRBV7-6 and TRBJ1-5; tentatively, D is TRBD1 (6 bases). Germline loops: CDR1 SGHVS, CDR2 FNYEAQ. This CDR3 has 17 residues. V was clipped by 4 bases and J by 0 bases, with 16 bases between them. CDR3 amino acids: CASSSRTTGYSNQPQHF. CDR3 DNA: TGTGCCAGCAGCTCTCGCACGACAGGCTATAGCAATCAGCCCCAGCATTTT. Full variable domain (missing parts from reference TRBV7-6 and TRBJ1-5): GAGVSQSPRYKVTKRGQDVALRCDPISGHVSLYWYRQALGQGPEFLTYFNYEAQQDKSGLPNDRFSAERPEGSISTLTIQRTEQRDSAMYRCASSSRTTGYSNQPQHFGDGTRLSIL.

The V gene is TRBV28, the J gene TRBJ2-7, with 11 bases that match TRBD2. Germline V CDR1 and CDR2: MDHEN, SYDVKM. V shed 6 bases and J 6 bases; nucleotides not matched to a gene: 22. This CDR3 is built from 19 residues. CDR3 bases: TGTGCCAGCAGCCCGATAGCGGGAGGGTGGGGTCGGGGGAAATCCGAGCAGTACTTC. Its translation: CASSPIAGGWGRGKSEQYF. Full variable domain (remainder filled in from reference TRBV28 and TRBJ2-7): DVKVTQSSRYLVKRTGEKVFLECVQDMDHENMFWYRQDPGLGLRLIYFSYDVKMKEKGDIPEGYSVSREKKERFSLILESASTNQTSMYLCASSPIAGGWGRGKSEQYFGPGTRLTVT.

This chain uses TRBV18 with TRBJ2-1; D perhaps matches TRBD1 (5 bases). The germline V gene has CDR1 KGHSH and CDR2 LQKENI. The CDR3 contains 14 residues. With 1 base removed from V and 6 bases from J, the gap between germline ends came to 10 bases. The CDR3 coding sequence is TGTGCCAGCTCACCACAACGTGGGGCCAATGAGCAGTTCTTC. It yields the protein CASSPQRGANEQFF. Full variable domain (remainder filled in from reference TRBV18 and TRBJ2-1): NAGVMQNPRHLVRRRGQEARLRCSPMKGHSHVYWYRQLPEEGLKFMVYLQKENIIDESGMPKERFSAEFPKEGPSILRIQQVVRGDSAAYFCASSPQRGANEQFFGPGTRLTVL.

The rearrangement uses TRBV28 and TRBJ2-1; no definite D call. The CDR3 contains 13 residues. Between the trimmed V and J ends, which lost 5 bases and 6 bases, there was a span of 11 bases. In germline, CDR1 is MDHEN, CDR2 SYDVKM. CDR3 sequence: CASSALRVNEQFF. The CDR3 nucleotides read TGTGCCAGCAGTGCCTTAAGGGTCAATGAGCAGTTCTTC.

This sequence joins TRBV28 and TRBJ1-1; D unresolved. The CDR3 length is 12 residues. CDR1 MDHEN and CDR2 SYDVKM come from the germline V gene. V dropped 8 bases and J dropped 1 base, with 8 bases sitting between them. CDR3 amino acids: CASRDSNTEAFF. The CDR3 coding sequence is TGTGCCAGCCGGGATTCGAACACTGAAGCTTTCTTT.

This chain links TRBV7-2 with TRBJ2-3; tentatively, D is TRBD2 (5 bases). CDR1 SGHTA and CDR2 FQGNSA come from the germline V gene. The CDR3 is 14 residues long. V was trimmed by 1 base and J by 0 bases, leaving 5 bases between them. Written as DNA, the CDR3 is TGTGCCAGCAGCTTAGGGACTAGCACAGATACGCAGTATTTT. Protein: CASSLGTSTDTQYF.

This rearrangement joins TRBV7-9 to TRBJ1-5; 7 bases line up with TRBD1. Trimming removed 5 bases from V and 7 bases from J; junction bases left unmatched: 8. Germline lookup yields CDR1 SEHNR and CDR2 FQNEAQ (reference sequence). The CDR3 extends over 14 amino acids. The CDR3 DNA reads as TGTGCCAGCAGCCGAGGACAGGTGGGACAGCCCCAGCATTTT. Its translation is CASSRGQVGQPQHF.

This chain uses TRBV5-3 with TRBJ2-7; D is perhaps TRBD1 or TRBD2 (5 bases each). TRBV5-3 falls under the ORF class, with uncertain function. This CDR3 is 14 amino acids long. Trimming removed 4 bases at V and 1 base at J, with 12 bases between. CDR3 loop: CARSHRDGSYEQYF. The CDR3 bases are TGTGCCAGAAGCCACCGGGACGGTTCCTACGAGCAGTACTTC.

This rearrangement joins TRBV30 to TRBJ1-6; no definite D call. The CDR3 is made up of 17 amino acids. Trimming stripped 3 bases from V and 8 bases from J, with 23 bases between. Germline lookup yields CDR1 GTSNPN and CDR2 SVGIG (reference sequence). Written as DNA, the CDR3 is TGTGCCTGGAGACACGAATCGGGCGTCCCAAGGGATTCACCCCTCCACTTT. As protein: CAWRHESGVPRDSPLHF.

The rearrangement joins TRBV2 to TRBJ2-7; possibly TRBD1 for D (5 bases). Per germline, CDR1 SNHLY and CDR2 FYNNEI. Trimming took off 4 bases at V and 3 bases at J, with 10 bases between the two ends. There are 13 residues in the CDR3. CDR3 protein: CASSVGRVYEQYF. As DNA, the CDR3 is TGTGCCAGCAGTGTTGGCAGGGTCTACGAGCAGTACTTC.

The chain is built from TRBV5-1 and TRBJ2-5; 9 nucleotides align to TRBD1. CDR1 is SGHRS, CDR2 YFSETQ, per germline. The length of the CDR3 is 15 residues. Germline trimming cut 2 bases from V and 2 bases from J; bases unmatched to any gene: 4. CDR3 protein: CASSLTGTGQETQYF. CDR3 DNA sequence: TGCGCCAGCAGCTTAACCGGGACAGGGCAAGAGACCCAGTACTTC.

As to this clone: Germline and junction disagree at one end, which may indicate a read error. The CDR3 DNA reads TGCGCCAGCAGCCCACCCGGGACAGCTAACGAAAAAAGACTTTTT. This codes for CASSPPGTANEKRLF. This rearrangement joins TRBV4-1 to TRBJ1-4, with 7 bases fitting TRBD1. This CDR3 has 15 residues. Germline values: CDR1 MGHRA, CDR2 YSYEKL.

Worth noting for this clone: The same CDR3 is also encoded by other DNA sequences in this sample. The V call is TRBV7-2, the J call TRBJ1-4; no clear D gene. V dropped 0 bases and J dropped 5 bases, with 7 bases sitting between them. Germline values: CDR1 SGHTA, CDR2 FQGNSA. This CDR3 region has 14 residues. The CDR3 protein is CASSLAGLNEKLFF. The CDR3 region has the DNA TGTGCCAGCAGCTTAGCAGGGTTAAATGAAAAACTGTTTTTT.

The chain carries TRBV10-2 and TRBJ2-1; 8 nucleotides line up with TRBD2. This CDR3 is built from 15 residues. V gave up 10 bases and J gave up 8 bases; unmatched junction bases: 16. Germline-derived CDR1 and CDR2 are WSHSY and SAAADI. The CDR3 here is CAIAPGGARADEQFF. Written as DNA, the CDR3 is TGCGCCATCGCACCGGGGGGGGCCAGGGCCGATGAGCAGTTCTTC.

The chain carries TRBV27 and TRBJ2-5; D is uncertain. Germline V gives CDR1 MNHEY, CDR2 SMNVEV (reference sequence). The V and J ends lost 6 bases and 5 bases respectively, with 19 bases between them. The CDR3 has 15 amino acids. CDR3 DNA: TGTGCCAGCAGCCCTACTATAGACATAAGGGAGACCCAGTACTTC. It is translated as CASSPTIDIRETQYF.